These 4 T cell receptor beta chains share one sample of origin, sequenced in a study of T cell responses to AZD1222 COVID-19 vaccine. Clones were read by immunoSEQ multiplex PCR, and TCRdb kept only the in-frame ones, dropping some. This table has 95,000 to 150,000 clones, over 75% appearing once. Sequenced material: peripheral blood, taken on day 0 of AZD1222 vaccination. Every receptor here comes from an adult in good health.

The chain recombines TRBV19 with TRBJ2-7; D may correspond to TRBD1 or TRBD2 (6 bases each). The CDR3 runs 14 residues. In germline, CDR1 is LNHDA, CDR2 SQIVND (reference sequence). Between the trimmed V and J ends, which lost 5 bases and 2 bases, there was a span of 13 bases. The DNA for the CDR3 is TGTGCCAGTAGTTCCTCCGGGGGCCCCTACGAGCAGTACTTC. Its translation is CASSSSGGPYEQYF.

The chain uses TRBV28 and TRBJ1-2; 7 bases line up with TRBD1. The CDR3 is 14 amino acids. Germline CDR1 is MDHEN and CDR2 is SYDVKM. J gave up 2 bases and V 7 bases, and 7 bases lay outside the gene matches. Written as DNA, the CDR3 is TGTGCCAGCAAACCCCCGGGACAGAACTATGGCTACACCTTC. Its protein product is CASKPPGQNYGYTF.

A single count supports this clone. The chain links TRBV18 to TRBJ2-1, with D perhaps matching TRBD1 or TRBD2 (5 bases each). V was cut by 1 base and J by 6 bases, with 10 bases left in between. Germline V lookup: CDR1 KGHSH, CDR2 LQKENI. CDR3 length: 14 residues. CDR3 in amino acids: CASSPRERGNEQFF. The DNA for the CDR3 is TGTGCCAGCTCACCACGGGAGAGGGGCAATGAGCAGTTCTTC. The entire variable domain, with the rest obtained from reference TRBV18 and TRBJ2-1, is as follows: NAGVMQNPRHLVRRRGQEARLRCSPMKGHSHVYWYRQLPEEGLKFMVYLQKENIIDESGMPKERFSAEFPKEGPSILRIQQVVRGDSAAYFCASSPRERGNEQFFGPGTRLTVL.

The chain is built from TRBV11-3 and TRBJ2-3; D is unclear. The germline gives CDR1 SGHNT, CDR2 YENEEA. The CDR3 has 18 amino acids. Trimming took 1 base from V and 2 from J, leaving 19 bases between them. The CDR3 loop reads CASSLVNPYTHFTDTQYF. The CDR3 coding sequence is TGTGCCAGCAGCTTAGTTAATCCATATACCCACTTCACAGATACGCAGTATTTT.